The 3 T cell receptor beta chains presented below share a single source sample, sequenced in a study of molecular identifiers for immune sequencing clone quantification. From the PCR reads, TCRdb called clonotypes with MiXCR, one entry per CDR3 protein. The table includes some 580,000 distinct CDR3 sequences, 25% detected once. The sequenced material came from naive CD8+ T cells from blood, with Jurkat cell RNA spiked in. Described subset: FACS-sorted CD8+CD4-CCR7+CD45RA+ naive T cells. The source is a human donor in good health. Some libraries in this study had Jurkat cell RNA spiked in.

J is TRBJ2-3 and V is TRBV2, with a possible D match to TRBD2 (6 bases). Looked up from germline, CDR1 is SNHLY and CDR2 is FYNNEI. This CDR3 comprises 15 residues. V gave up 0 bases and J gave up 4 bases, with 11 bases separating them. CDR3 protein: CASSEAGWEADTQYF. The CDR3 DNA reads as TGTGCCAGCAGTGAAGCGGGTTGGGAGGCAGATACGCAGTATTTT.

This clonotype was detected only a few times. A read error is possible here, since a much larger clone lies one base away. V gene TRBV6-5 combines with J gene TRBJ2-7; 9 bases map to TRBD1. Germline CDR1 MNHEY, CDR2 SVGAGI. The CDR3 is made up of 15 amino acids. The CDR3 DNA reads TGTGCCTGCAGTCTACTGACAGGGGGATCGTACGAGCAGTACTTC. Its protein product is CACSLLTGGSYEQYF.

The gene calls are TRBV10-3 and TRBJ2-1; 12 bases agree with TRBD2. J lost 6 bases, V lost 3 bases, and 3 bases had no gene match. There are 15 residues in the CDR3. Germline CDR1 is ENHRY and CDR2 is SYGVKD. The CDR3 region is CAISDGLAGTNEQFF. CDR3 nucleotide sequence: TGTGCCATCAGTGACGGACTAGCGGGGACCAATGAGCAGTTCTTC.